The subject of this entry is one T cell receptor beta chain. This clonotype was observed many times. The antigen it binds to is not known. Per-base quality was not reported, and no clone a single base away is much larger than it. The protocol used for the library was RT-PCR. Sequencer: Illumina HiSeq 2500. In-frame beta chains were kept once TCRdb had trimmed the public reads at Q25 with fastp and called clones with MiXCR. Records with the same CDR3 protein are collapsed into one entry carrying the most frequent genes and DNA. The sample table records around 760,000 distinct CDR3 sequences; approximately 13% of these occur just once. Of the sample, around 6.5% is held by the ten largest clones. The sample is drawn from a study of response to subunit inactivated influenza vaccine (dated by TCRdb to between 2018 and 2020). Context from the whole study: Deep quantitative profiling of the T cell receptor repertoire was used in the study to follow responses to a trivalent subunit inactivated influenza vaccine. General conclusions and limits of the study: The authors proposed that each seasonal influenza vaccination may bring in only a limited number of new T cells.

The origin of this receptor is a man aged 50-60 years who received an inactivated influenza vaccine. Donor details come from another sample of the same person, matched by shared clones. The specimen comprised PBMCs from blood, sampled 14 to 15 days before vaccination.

CDR3 loop: CASSPLNSYNEQFF. The DNA sequence is given as TGCGCCAGCAGCCCCCTCAACTCCTACAATGAGCAGTTCTTC. This sequence uses TRBV5-1 and TRBJ2-1, with no reliable assignment of the D segment. Deletion took 4 bases off V and 0 bases off J, with a span of 8 bases between the germline ends. CDR3 length: 14 amino acids, cysteine to phenylalanine. The DNA shown is the 42-base CDR3, in frame from base 1. For CDR1 and CDR2, the germline V gene lists SGHRS and YFSETQ.